This T cell receptor beta chain appears in the sequencing data of a study of shared clonotypes between healthy human individuals. The study's findings and limits: Compared with memory subsets, naive subsets generally had larger estimated richness.

Concerning this clone itself: Its antigen is as yet unknown.

Sequenced by immunoSEQ multiplex PCR; TCRdb stores in-frame clones only, minus some. The data hold around 1,100,000 clones, with roughly 77% observed a single time. Per the germline V gene, CDR1 is SGHVS and CDR2 is FNYEAQ. J was trimmed by 4 bases and V by 0 bases; bases with no gene match: 5. The CDR3 runs to 15 residues. Sequenced input: memory CD4+ T cells from PBMCs. The subset was: CD45RA-negative fraction. The V call is TRBV7-6, the J call TRBJ2-5, with 7 positions matching TRBD1. The sequence was collected from a man aged 18 to 29 in good health. Some clones in this sample may be carry-over from other donors' samples. The CDR3 nucleotides are TGTGCCAGCAGCTTAGCCGACAGGGTCCTAGAGACCCAGTACTTC. Its translation: CASSLADRVLETQYF.